The 15 T cell receptor beta chains below come from one sample, sequenced in a study of shared clonotypes between healthy human individuals. This table comes from immunoSEQ multiplex PCR, and its TCRdb copy is limited to in-frame clones, with some not included. The table includes roughly 2.1 million clones, about 93% detected once. Naive CD8 cells comprised CD45RO-negative, CCR7-positively selected cells, excluding terminally differentiated effector memory CD45RA+ cells. Sequencing was performed on naive CD8+ T cells from PBMCs. These receptor sequences come from a young man in good health. Some clones in this sample may be carry-over from other donors' samples.

Here the CDR3 reads CASRLTGLGQPQHF. The CDR3 DNA follows: TGTGCCAGCAGATTAACAGGGTTGGGGCAGCCCCAGCATTTT. The chain recombines TRBV6-5 with TRBJ1-5; maybe TRBD1 (6 bases). V lost 6 bases and J 7 bases, leaving 16 bases between the germline ends. The CDR3 covers 14 residues. Germline loops: CDR1 MNHEY, CDR2 SVGAGI.

This chain joins TRBV4-2 and TRBJ1-2; possibly TRBD1 for D (6 bases). Germline lookup yields CDR1 LGHNA and CDR2 YNFKEQ. V was shortened by 1 base and J by 6 bases, with 18 bases between the two germline ends. The CDR3 has 16 amino acids. This CDR3 is CASSQVVSGGADGYTF. The CDR3 DNA reads as TGTGCCAGCAGCCAAGTGGTTTCGGGGGGCGCTGATGGCTACACCTTC.

V usage is TRBV28 and J usage is TRBJ2-7; 12 nucleotides line up with TRBD2. V lost 7 bases and J lost 4; bases outside the gene matches: 2. Germline V CDR1 and CDR2: MDHEN, SYDVKM. CDR3 length: 13 residues. CDR3 amino acids: CASTLAGGYEQYF. In DNA form, the CDR3 reads TGTGCCAGCACCCTAGCGGGAGGGTACGAGCAGTACTTC.

This sequence joins TRBV7-6 and TRBJ2-1; 7 positions agree with TRBD1. Germline loops: CDR1 SGHVS, CDR2 FNYEAQ. The CDR3 sequence is 16 residues long. V gave up 5 bases and J gave up 4 bases; unmatched junction bases: 11. The CDR3 nucleotides read TGTGCCAGCAGCCAAGACTCCGGGACAGTGTACAATGAGCAGTTCTTC. Protein product: CASSQDSGTVYNEQFF.

The chain's CDR3 is CASTQRGGGTEAFF. The CDR3 DNA reads TGTGCCAGTACCCAACGGGGAGGGGGGACTGAAGCTTTCTTT. The chain combines TRBV19 with TRBJ1-1; D may be TRBD1 (6 bases). Deletions cut 7 bases from V and 5 bases from J, with 17 bases between. Germline loops: CDR1 LNHDA, CDR2 SQIVND (reference sequence). This CDR3 has 14 residues.

The chain joins TRBV11-2 to TRBJ2-1, with D unresolved. CDR3 length: 17 amino acids. The ends were cut back, 5 bases at V and 2 bases at J, with 19 bases in the middle. From germline, CDR1 is SGHAT and CDR2 FQNNGV. CDR3 DNA sequence: TGTGCCAGCAGCGGACCGACTCCTAACCCTCCCTACAATGAGCAGTTCTTC. It translates to CASSGPTPNPPYNEQFF.

The V call is TRBV4-1, the J call TRBJ2-7; D is uncertain. Germline V gene sequence: CDR1 MGHRA, CDR2 YSYEKL. V was pared by 0 bases and J by 2 bases, with 11 bases between. The CDR3 runs 15 residues. CDR3 sequence (DNA): TGCGCCAGCAGCCAAGATCGGAGCCCCCCCTACGAGCAGTACTTC. This sequence encodes CASSQDRSPPYEQYF.

This clone was counted once. Here the CDR3 DNA reads TGTGCCAGCAGCTCCATTTCTGGAAACACCATATATTTT. Its translation is CASSSISGNTIYF. This chain links TRBV7-9 with TRBJ1-3, with no clear D. CDR3 length equals 13 residues. The V end lost 4 bases, the J end lost 1 base, and 5 bases lay between the germline ends. Germline V gene sequence: CDR1 SEHNR, CDR2 FQNEAQ (reference sequence).

The genes are TRBV7-8 and TRBJ1-1; D ambiguous. CDR1 SGHVS and CDR2 FQNEAQ come from the germline V gene. The CDR3 runs to 13 residues. The V gene lost 4 bases and the J gene lost 11 bases, with 17 bases spanning the gap. CDR3 sequence reads: CASSSPLGRGAFF. The CDR3 DNA is TGTGCCAGCAGCTCCCCGTTGGGCCGAGGGGCTTTCTTT.

The gene calls are TRBV19 and TRBJ2-2, with a possible D match to TRBD2 (6 bases). Germline V gives CDR1 LNHDA, CDR2 SQIVND (reference sequence). The CDR3 contains 17 residues. Trimming cost V 7 bases and J 1 base, with 19 bases left between them. The CDR3 region is CASNEGLLYLNTGELFF. The CDR3 DNA sequence: TGTGCCAGTAACGAGGGACTTCTCTATTTGAACACCGGGGAGCTGTTTTTT.

CDR3 in DNA: TGTGCCAGCAGCCTGACCGGGGGGATCGACAATGAGCAGTTCTTC. This sequence encodes CASSLTGGIDNEQFF. This rearrangement joins TRBV11-2 to TRBJ2-1; TRBD2 agrees at 7 bases. The ends lost 5 bases at V and 5 bases at J; junction bases unmatched: 9. Germline assignment: CDR1 SGHAT and CDR2 FQNNGV. The CDR3 contains 15 residues.

This chain uses TRBV6-5 with TRBJ1-2; TRBD1 might be the D (5 bases). Trimming cost V 3 bases and J 8 bases, with 16 bases left between them. The CDR3 contains 14 residues. Germline V gives CDR1 MNHEY, CDR2 SVGAGI. The CDR3, as DNA: TGTGCCAGCAGTTATGGGACTATGGGCCGCGGCTACACCTTC. It encodes CASSYGTMGRGYTF.

The chain combines TRBV14 with TRBJ1-1; no definite D call. The V gene lost 1 base and the J gene lost 1 base, with 10 bases spanning the gap. The CDR3 length is 15 residues. The germline CDR1 and CDR2 sequences are SGHDN and FVKESK. In DNA form, the CDR3 reads TGTGCCAGCAGCCAAGTTTGGTCCCGGAACACTGAAGCTTTCTTT. It yields the protein CASSQVWSRNTEAFF.

This clone was seen once. The chain has TRBV5-4 and TRBJ1-4, with D possibly being TRBD1 (5 bases). Germline values: CDR1 SGHNT, CDR2 YYREEE (reference sequence). This CDR3 has 17 amino acids. V shed 0 bases and J shed 6 bases, with 18 bases lying between them. In nucleotides, the CDR3 is TGTGCCAGCAGCTTGGCCGGGATATTTGGAGGGGATGAAAAACTGTTTTTT. It codes for CASSLAGIFGGDEKLFF.

The gene calls are TRBV5-4 and TRBJ2-7; D is perhaps TRBD1 (6 bases). The CDR3 runs 15 residues. In germline, CDR1 is SGHNT, CDR2 YYREEE (reference sequence). V gave up 6 bases and J gave up 1 base, with 17 bases separating them. In DNA form, the CDR3 reads TGTGCCAGCATGGACGCCGGACAGATGTCCTACGAGCAGTACTTC. This sequence encodes CASMDAGQMSYEQYF.